The 9 T cell receptor beta chains below all came from one sample that was sequenced in a study of shared clonotypes between healthy human individuals. This table comes from immunoSEQ multiplex PCR, and its TCRdb copy is limited to in-frame clones, with some not included. The sample holds about 1.5 million clones, approximately 98% seen once. Source material: naive CD4+ T cells sorted from blood. Subset in this sample: CD45RA+ positively selected. The receptors were gathered from a man aged 25 to 40 in good health.

The chain is built from TRBV28 and TRBJ1-5, with 7 bases fitting TRBD1. V shed 6 bases, J shed 0 bases, and the junction held 8 bases outside the gene matches. Germline V lookup: CDR1 MDHEN, CDR2 SYDVKM. The CDR3 loop spans 16 amino acids. The CDR3 DNA reads TGTGCCAGCAGCAGGGACAGAGCGATTAGCAATCAGCCCCAGCATTTT. Protein product: CASSRDRAISNQPQHF.

The chain carries TRBV6-6 and TRBJ1-1; D not certain. Germline V gene data show CDR1 as MNHNY and CDR2 as SVGAGI (reference sequence). Trimming removed 2 bases at V and 4 bases at J, with 8 bases between. CDR3 length: 13 residues. The CDR3 here is CASSYPRSTEAFF. The CDR3 DNA reads TGTGCCAGCAGTTACCCGCGTTCCACTGAAGCTTTCTTT.

This rearrangement joins TRBV7-8 to TRBJ2-7; 9 nucleotides line up with TRBD2. This CDR3 comprises 16 residues. Germline V gene sequence: CDR1 SGHVS, CDR2 FQNEAQ. The V segment lost 3 bases and the J segment 1 base; nucleotides outside the gene matches: 7. CDR3 loop: CASSLISGSWSYEQYF. CDR3 nucleotides: TGTGCCAGCAGCTTGATTAGCGGGAGTTGGTCCTACGAGCAGTACTTC.

The chain links TRBV18 to TRBJ2-7; TRBD1 might be the D (5 bases). CDR3 length: 16 residues. Germline CDR1 is KGHSH and CDR2 is LQKENI. V lost 0 bases to trimming and J lost 3 bases, with 15 bases between them. CDR3 sequence reads: CASSPPRRAQGYEQYF. The DNA for the CDR3 is TGTGCCAGCTCACCACCTCGCCGGGCCCAGGGCTACGAGCAGTACTTC.

The chain has TRBV18 and TRBJ1-2; D is undetermined. V shed 6 bases and J shed 6 bases, with 17 bases lying between them. Germline CDR1 KGHSH, CDR2 LQKENI. There are 14 residues in the CDR3. CDR3 nucleotide sequence: TGTGCCAGCTCTGTTACGGGGTTCCGTGATGGCTACACCTTC. This codes for CASSVTGFRDGYTF.

The chain uses TRBV5-4 and TRBJ2-7, with TRBD2 matching over 12 bases. The CDR3 spans 14 residues. The V and J ends lost 4 bases and 5 bases, in that order; junction bases with no gene match: 4. Germline V lookup: CDR1 SGHNT, CDR2 YYREEE (reference sequence). CDR3 in DNA: TGTGCCAGCAGCCTAGCGGGAGGGCCTGACGAGCAGTACTTC. This encodes CASSLAGGPDEQYF.

The chain employs TRBV7-8 and TRBJ1-5; possible D gene TRBD1, 5 bases. The CDR3 runs 14 residues. Germline V lookup: CDR1 SGHVS, CDR2 FQNEAQ. Trimming left V 5 bases short and J 6 bases short, with 14 bases between. CDR3 residues: CASSPPGRSQPQHF. CDR3 coding DNA: TGTGCCAGCAGCCCCCCAGGGAGGAGTCAGCCCCAGCATTTT.

The rearrangement uses TRBV7-9 and TRBJ2-1; possible D gene TRBD1, 6 bases. Per germline, CDR1 SEHNR and CDR2 FQNEAQ (reference sequence). The CDR3 is 15 residues long. The V end was cut by 2 bases, the J end by 3 bases, with 11 bases between. CDR3 amino acids: CASSLRGGYYNEQFF. CDR3 in DNA: TGTGCCAGCAGCTTAAGAGGGGGTTACTACAATGAGCAGTTCTTC.

The V and J genes are TRBV7-2 and TRBJ2-1; a weak D match, TRBD2 (5 bases). Germline CDR1 SGHTA, CDR2 FQGNSA. Trimming stripped 1 base from V and 6 bases from J, with 10 bases between. This CDR3 region has 14 residues. The CDR3 DNA reads as TGTGCCAGCAGCTTAGGGACTCCGGGCAATGAGCAGTTCTTC. Protein product: CASSLGTPGNEQFF.